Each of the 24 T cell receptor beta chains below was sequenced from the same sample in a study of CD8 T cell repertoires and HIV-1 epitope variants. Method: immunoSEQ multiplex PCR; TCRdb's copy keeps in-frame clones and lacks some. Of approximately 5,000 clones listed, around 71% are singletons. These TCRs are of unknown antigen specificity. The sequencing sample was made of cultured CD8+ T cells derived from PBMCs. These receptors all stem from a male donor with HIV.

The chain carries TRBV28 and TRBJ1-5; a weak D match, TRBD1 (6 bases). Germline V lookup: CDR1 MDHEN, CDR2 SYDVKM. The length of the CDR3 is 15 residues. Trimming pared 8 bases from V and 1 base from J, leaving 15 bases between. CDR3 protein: CASQPGAASNQPQHF. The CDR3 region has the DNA TGTGCCAGCCAACCAGGGGCGGCGAGCAATCAGCCCCAGCATTTT. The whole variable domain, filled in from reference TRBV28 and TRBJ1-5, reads DVKVTQSSRYLVKRTGEKVFLECVQDMDHENMFWYRQDPGLGLRLIYFSYDVKMKEKGDIPEGYSVSREKKERFSLILESASTNQTSMYLCASQPGAASNQPQHFGDGTRLSIL.

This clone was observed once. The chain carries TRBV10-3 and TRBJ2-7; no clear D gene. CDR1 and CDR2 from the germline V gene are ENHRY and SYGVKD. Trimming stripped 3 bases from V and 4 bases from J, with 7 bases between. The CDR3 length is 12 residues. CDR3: CAISDVGYEQYF. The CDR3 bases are TGTGCCATCAGTGACGTCGGGTACGAGCAGTACTTC.

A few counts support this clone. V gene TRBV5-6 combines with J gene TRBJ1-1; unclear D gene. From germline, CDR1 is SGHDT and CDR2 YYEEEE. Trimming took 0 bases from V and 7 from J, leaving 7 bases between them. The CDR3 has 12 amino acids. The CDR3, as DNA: TGTGCCAGCAGCTTGGGCCAGGTTGAAGCTTTCTTT. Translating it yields CASSLGQVEAFF.

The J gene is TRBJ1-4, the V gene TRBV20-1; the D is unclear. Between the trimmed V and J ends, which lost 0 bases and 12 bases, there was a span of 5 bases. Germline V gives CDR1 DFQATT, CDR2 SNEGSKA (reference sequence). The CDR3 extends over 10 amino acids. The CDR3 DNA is TGCAGTGCTAGAGATTTAGAACTGTTTTTT. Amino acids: CSARDLELFF.

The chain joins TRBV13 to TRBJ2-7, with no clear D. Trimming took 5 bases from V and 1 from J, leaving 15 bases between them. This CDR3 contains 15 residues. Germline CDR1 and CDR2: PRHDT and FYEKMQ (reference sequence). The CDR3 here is CASSLEWVASYEQYF. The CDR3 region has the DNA TGTGCCAGCAGCCTGGAGTGGGTGGCGTCCTACGAGCAGTACTTC.

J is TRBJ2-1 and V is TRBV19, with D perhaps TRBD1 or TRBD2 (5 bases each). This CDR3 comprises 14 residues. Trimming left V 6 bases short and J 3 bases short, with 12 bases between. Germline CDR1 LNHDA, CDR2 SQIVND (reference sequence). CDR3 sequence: CASSPGPFYNEQFF. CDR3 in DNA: TGTGCCAGTAGCCCGGGGCCCTTCTACAATGAGCAGTTCTTC.

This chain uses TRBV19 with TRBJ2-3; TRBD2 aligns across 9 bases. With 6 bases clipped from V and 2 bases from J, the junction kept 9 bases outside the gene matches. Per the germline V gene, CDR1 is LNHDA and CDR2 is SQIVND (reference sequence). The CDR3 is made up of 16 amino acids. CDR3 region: CASSQGLARDTDTQYF. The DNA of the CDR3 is TGTGCCAGTAGCCAAGGACTAGCGAGGGACACAGATACGCAGTATTTT.

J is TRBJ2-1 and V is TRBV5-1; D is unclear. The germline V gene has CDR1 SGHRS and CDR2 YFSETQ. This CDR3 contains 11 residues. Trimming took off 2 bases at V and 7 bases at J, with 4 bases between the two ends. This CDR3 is CASSFRNEQFF. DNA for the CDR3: TGCGCCAGCAGCTTCCGGAATGAGCAGTTCTTC. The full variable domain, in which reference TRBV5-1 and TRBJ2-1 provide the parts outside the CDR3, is KAGVTQTPRYLIKTRGQQVTLSCSPISGHRSVSWYQQTPGQGLQFLFEYFSETQRNKGNFPGRFSGRQFSNSRSEMNVSTLELGDSALYLCASSFRNEQFFGPGTRLTVL.

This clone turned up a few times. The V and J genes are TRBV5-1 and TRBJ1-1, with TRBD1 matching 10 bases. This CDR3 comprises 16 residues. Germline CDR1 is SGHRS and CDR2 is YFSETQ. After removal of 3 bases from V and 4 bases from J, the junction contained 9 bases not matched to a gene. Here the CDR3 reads CASSSSTGGGSTEAFF. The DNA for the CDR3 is TGCGCCAGCAGCTCATCGACAGGGGGCGGGAGCACTGAAGCTTTCTTT.

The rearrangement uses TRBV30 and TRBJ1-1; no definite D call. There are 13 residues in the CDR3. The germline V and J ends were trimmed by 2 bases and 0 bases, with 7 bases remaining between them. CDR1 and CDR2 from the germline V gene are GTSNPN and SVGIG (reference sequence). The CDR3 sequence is CAWSLELNTEAFF. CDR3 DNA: TGTGCCTGGAGTTTAGAATTGAACACTGAAGCTTTCTTT.

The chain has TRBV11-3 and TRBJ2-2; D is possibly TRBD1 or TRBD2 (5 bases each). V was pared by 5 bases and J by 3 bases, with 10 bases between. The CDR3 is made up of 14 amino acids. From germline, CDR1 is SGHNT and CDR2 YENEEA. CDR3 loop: CASSLVGDTGELFF. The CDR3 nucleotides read TGTGCCAGCAGCCTCGTGGGGGACACCGGGGAGCTGTTTTTT. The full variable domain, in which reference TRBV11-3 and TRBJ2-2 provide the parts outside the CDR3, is EAGVVQSPRYKIIEKKQPVAFWCNPISGHNTLYWYLQNLGQGPELLIRYENEEAVDDSQLPKDRFSAERLKGVDSTLKIQPAELGDSAVYLCASSLVGDTGELFFGEGSRLTVL.

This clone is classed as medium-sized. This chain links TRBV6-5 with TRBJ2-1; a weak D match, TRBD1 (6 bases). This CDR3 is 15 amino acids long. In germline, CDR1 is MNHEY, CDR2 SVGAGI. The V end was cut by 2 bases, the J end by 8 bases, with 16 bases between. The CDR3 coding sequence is TGTGCCAGCAGTTACGGGGGCAGGGGTTATGATGAGCAGTTCTTC. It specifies CASSYGGRGYDEQFF.

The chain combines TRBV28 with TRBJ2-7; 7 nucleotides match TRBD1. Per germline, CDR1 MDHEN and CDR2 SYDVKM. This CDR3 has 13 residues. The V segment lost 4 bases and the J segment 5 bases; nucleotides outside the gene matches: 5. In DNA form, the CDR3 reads TGTGCCAGCAGTTCAGACAGGGCAGACGAGCAGTACTTC. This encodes CASSSDRADEQYF.

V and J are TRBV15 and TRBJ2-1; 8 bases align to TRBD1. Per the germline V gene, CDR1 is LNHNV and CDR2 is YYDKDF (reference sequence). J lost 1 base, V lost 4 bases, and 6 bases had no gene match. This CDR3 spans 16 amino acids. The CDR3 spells CATSNRRGLSYNEQFF. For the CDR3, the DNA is TGTGCCACCAGCAACCGCAGGGGGCTGTCCTACAATGAGCAGTTCTTC.

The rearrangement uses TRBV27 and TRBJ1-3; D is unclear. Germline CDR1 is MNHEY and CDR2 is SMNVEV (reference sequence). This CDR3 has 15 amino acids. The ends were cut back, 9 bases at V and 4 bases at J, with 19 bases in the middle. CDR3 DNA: TGTGCCAGTTCTACTTCAGGTTCCGTCGGAAACACCATATATTTT. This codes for CASSTSGSVGNTIYF.

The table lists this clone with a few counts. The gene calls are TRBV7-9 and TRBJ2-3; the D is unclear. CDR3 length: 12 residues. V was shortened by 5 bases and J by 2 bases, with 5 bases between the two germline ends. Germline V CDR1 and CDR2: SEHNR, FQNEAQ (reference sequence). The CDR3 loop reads CASSQTTDTQYF. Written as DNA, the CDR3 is TGTGCCAGCAGCCAAACCACAGATACGCAGTATTTT. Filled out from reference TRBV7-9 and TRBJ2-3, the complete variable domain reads DTGVSQNPRHKITKRGQNVTFRCDPISEHNRLYWYRQTLGQGPEFLTYFQNEAQLEKSRLLSDRFSAERPKGSFSTLEIQRTEQGDSAMYLCASSQTTDTQYFGPGTRLTVL.

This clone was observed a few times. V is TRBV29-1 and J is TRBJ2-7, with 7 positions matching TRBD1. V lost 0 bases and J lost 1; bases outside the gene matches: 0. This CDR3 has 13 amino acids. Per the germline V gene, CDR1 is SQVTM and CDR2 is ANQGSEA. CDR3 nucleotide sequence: TGCAGCGTTGAAGAGGGACAGTCCTACGAGCAGTACTTC. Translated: CSVEEGQSYEQYF.

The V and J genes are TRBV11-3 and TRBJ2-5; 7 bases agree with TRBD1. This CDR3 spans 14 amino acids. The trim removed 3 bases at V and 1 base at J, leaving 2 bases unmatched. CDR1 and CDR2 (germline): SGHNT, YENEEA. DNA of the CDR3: TGTGCCAGCAGCTTGGACAGGTCCCAAGAGACCCAGTACTTC. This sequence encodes CASSLDRSQETQYF.

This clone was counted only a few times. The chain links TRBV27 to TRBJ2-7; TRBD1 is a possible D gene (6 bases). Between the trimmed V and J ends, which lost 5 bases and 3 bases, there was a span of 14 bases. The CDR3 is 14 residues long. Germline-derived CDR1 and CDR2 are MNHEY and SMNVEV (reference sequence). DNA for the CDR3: TGTGCCAGCAGTCAGGGGCCAATTGGCTACGAGCAGTACTTC. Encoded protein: CASSQGPIGYEQYF.

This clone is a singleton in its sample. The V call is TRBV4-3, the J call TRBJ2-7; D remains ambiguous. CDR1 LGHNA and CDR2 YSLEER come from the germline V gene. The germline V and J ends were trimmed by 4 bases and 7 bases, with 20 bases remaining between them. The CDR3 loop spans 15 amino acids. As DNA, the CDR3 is TGCGCCAGCAGCCTAGTAGATTCGGAGTCACGGGAGCAGTACTTC. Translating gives CASSLVDSESREQYF.

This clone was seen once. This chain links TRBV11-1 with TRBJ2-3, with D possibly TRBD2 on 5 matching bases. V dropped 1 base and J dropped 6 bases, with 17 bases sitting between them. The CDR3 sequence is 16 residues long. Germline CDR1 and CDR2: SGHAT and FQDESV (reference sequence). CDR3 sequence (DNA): TGTGCCAGCAGCTTAGTCCCTAGCCTAACTGGGGATACGCAGTATTTT. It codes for CASSLVPSLTGDTQYF.

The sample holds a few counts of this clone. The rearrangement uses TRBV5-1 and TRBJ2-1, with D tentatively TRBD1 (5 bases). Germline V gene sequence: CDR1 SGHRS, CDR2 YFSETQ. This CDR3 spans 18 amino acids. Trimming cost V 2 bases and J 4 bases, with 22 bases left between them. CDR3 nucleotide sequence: TGCGCCAGCAGCTTAAGGGTCCCGGGCAGGGATCGTTACAATGAGCAGTTCTTC. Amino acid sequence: CASSLRVPGRDRYNEQFF.

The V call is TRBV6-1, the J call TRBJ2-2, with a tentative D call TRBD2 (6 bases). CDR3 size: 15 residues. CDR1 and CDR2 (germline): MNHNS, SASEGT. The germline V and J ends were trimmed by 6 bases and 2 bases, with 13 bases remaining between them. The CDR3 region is CASSSGTLNTGELFF. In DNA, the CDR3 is TGTGCCAGCAGCTCCGGGACTCTTAACACCGGGGAGCTGTTTTTT.

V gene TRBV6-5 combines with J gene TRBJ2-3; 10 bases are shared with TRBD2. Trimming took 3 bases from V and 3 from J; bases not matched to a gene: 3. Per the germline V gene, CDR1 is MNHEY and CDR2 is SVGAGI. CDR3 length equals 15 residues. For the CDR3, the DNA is TGTGCCAGCAGTTATGGAGCGGGGGGGACAGATACGCAGTATTTT. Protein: CASSYGAGGTDTQYF.